What follows are 4 T cell receptor beta chains derived from one specimen sequenced in a study of control samples from healthy donors and cancer patients. Clones were sequenced by immunoSEQ multiplex PCR, and TCRdb holds only the in-frame ones, with some missing. The data hold about 180,000 clones, with nearly 90% observed a single time. The sequenced sample was blood. These receptors were taken from a woman aged 45 to 65 in good health.

A word on this clone: Its ends do not fully match the called genes, so a read error is possible. This chain connects TRBV6-2 or TRBV6-3 to TRBJ2-2; possible D gene TRBD2, 5 bases. Germline CDR1 and CDR2: MNHEY and SVGEGT. This CDR3 spans 15 amino acids. In DNA, the CDR3 is TGTGTCAGCAGTACTGGACTCGCGAACACCGGGGAGCTGTTTTTT. It is translated as CVSSTGLANTGELFF.

As DNA, the CDR3 is TGTGCCAGCAGCTTAAATTCTGACCAAGAGACCCAGTACTTC. It translates to CASSLNSDQETQYF. The genes are TRBV7-9 and TRBJ2-5; no firm D call. The germline gives CDR1 SEHNR, CDR2 FQNEAQ (reference sequence). This CDR3 has 14 amino acids. V lost 2 bases to trimming and J lost 0 bases, with 7 bases between them. Based on the CDR3 plus reference TRBV7-9 and TRBJ2-5, the full variable domain is DTGVSQNPRHKITKRGQNVTFRCDPISEHNRLYWYRQTLGQGPEFLTYFQNEAQLEKSRLLSDRFSAERPKGSFSTLEIQRTEQGDSAMYLCASSLNSDQETQYFGPGTRLLVL.

The V gene is TRBV19, the J gene TRBJ2-5; D uncertain. V was clipped by 3 bases and J by 1 base, with 12 bases between them. This CDR3 has 15 amino acids. Germline V gene data show CDR1 as LNHDA and CDR2 as SQIVND (reference sequence). CDR3 coding DNA: TGTGCCAGTAGTATTATAACGGACGTCCAAGAGACCCAGTACTTC. This codes for CASSIITDVQETQYF.

This rearrangement joins TRBV28 to TRBJ1-1; no clear D gene. Per the germline V gene, CDR1 is MDHEN and CDR2 is SYDVKM. This CDR3 has 15 amino acids. V was clipped by 4 bases and J by 0 bases, with 12 bases between them. This CDR3 is CASSSSTDLNTEAFF. The CDR3 coding sequence is TGTGCCAGCAGTTCCTCTACAGATCTGAACACTGAAGCTTTCTTT.